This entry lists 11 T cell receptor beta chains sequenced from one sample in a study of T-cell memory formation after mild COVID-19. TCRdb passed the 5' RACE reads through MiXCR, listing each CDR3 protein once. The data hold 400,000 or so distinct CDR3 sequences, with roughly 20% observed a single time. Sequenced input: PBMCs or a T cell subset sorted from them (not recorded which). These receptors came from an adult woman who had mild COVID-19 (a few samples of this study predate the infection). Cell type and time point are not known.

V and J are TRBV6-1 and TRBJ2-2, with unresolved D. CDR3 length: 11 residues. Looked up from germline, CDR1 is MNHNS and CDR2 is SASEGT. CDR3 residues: CATHRHGELFF. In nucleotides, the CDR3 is TGTGCTACCCATCGCCACGGGGAGCTGTTTTTT.

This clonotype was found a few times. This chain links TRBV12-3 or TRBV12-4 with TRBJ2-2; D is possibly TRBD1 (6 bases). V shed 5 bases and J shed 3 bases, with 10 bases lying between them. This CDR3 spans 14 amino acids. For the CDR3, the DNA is TGTGCCAGCAGTCCCAGGACAGACACCGGGGAGCTGTTTTTT. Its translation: CASSPRTDTGELFF.

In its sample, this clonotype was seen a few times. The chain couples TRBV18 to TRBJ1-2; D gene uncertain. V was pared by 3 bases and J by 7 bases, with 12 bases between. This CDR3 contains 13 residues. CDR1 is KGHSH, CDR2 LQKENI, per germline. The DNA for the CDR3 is TGTGCCAGCTCACCGAGGGAAGGGATTGGCTACACCTTC. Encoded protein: CASSPREGIGYTF.

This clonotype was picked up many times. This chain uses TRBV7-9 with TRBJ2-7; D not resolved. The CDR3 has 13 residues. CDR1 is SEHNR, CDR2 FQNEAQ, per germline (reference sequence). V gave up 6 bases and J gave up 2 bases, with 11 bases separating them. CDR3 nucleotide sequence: TGTGCCAGCAGTCCCCCTGGGACCTACGAGCAGTACTTC. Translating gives CASSPPGTYEQYF.

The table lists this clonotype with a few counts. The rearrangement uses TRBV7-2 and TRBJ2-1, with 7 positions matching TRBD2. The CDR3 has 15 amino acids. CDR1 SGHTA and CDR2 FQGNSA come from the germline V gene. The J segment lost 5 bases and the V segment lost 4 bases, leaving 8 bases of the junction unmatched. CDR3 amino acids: CASSSSGTTNNEQFF. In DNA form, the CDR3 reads TGTGCCAGCAGCTCCTCCGGGACTACTAACAATGAGCAGTTCTTC.

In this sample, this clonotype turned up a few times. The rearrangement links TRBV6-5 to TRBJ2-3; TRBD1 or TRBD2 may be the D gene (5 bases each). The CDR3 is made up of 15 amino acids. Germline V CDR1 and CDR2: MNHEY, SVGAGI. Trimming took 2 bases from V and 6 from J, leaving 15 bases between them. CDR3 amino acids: CASSYRGREWDTQYF. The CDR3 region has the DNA TGTGCCAGCAGTTACCGGGGCAGGGAATGGGATACGCAGTATTTT.

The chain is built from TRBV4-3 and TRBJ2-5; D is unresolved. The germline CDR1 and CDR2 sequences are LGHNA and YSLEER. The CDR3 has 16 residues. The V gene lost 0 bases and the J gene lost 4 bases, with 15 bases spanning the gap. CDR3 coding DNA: TGCGCCAGCAGCCAAGATCGGGCGGTCCTAGGAGAGACCCAGTACTTC. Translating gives CASSQDRAVLGETQYF.

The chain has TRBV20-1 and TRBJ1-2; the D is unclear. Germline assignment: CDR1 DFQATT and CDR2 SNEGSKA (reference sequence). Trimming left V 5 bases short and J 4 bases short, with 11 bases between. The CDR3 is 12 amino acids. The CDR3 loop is CSASGDRYGYTF. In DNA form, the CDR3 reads TGCAGTGCTTCTGGGGATCGCTATGGCTACACCTTC.

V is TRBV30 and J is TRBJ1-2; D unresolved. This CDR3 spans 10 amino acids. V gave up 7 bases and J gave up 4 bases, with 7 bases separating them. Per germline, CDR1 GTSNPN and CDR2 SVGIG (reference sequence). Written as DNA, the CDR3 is TGTGCCTTACGGAGCTATGGCTACACCTTC. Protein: CALRSYGYTF. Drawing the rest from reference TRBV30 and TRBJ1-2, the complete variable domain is SQTIHQWPATLVQPVGSPLSLECTVEGTSNPNLYWYRQAAGRGLQLLFYSVGIGQISSEVPQNLSASRPQDRQFILSSKKLLLSDSGFYLCALRSYGYTFGSGTRLTVV.

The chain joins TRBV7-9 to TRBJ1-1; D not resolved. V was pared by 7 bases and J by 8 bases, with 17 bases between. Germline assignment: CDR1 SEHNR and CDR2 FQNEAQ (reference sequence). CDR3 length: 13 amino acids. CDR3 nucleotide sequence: TGTGCCAGCACCGACCGCGCGGAGCCAGAAGCTTTCTTT. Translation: CASTDRAEPEAFF. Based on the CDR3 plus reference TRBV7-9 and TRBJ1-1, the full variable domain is DTGVSQNPRHKITKRGQNVTFRCDPISEHNRLYWYRQTLGQGPEFLTYFQNEAQLEKSRLLSDRFSAERPKGSFSTLEIQRTEQGDSAMYLCASTDRAEPEAFFGQGTRLTVV.

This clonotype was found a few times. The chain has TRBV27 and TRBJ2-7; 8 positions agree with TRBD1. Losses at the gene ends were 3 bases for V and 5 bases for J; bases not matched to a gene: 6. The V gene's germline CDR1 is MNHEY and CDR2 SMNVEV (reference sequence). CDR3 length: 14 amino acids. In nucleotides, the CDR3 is TGTGCCAGCAGTTTCGGCAGGGGGCCCCACGAGCAGTACTTC. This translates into CASSFGRGPHEQYF.